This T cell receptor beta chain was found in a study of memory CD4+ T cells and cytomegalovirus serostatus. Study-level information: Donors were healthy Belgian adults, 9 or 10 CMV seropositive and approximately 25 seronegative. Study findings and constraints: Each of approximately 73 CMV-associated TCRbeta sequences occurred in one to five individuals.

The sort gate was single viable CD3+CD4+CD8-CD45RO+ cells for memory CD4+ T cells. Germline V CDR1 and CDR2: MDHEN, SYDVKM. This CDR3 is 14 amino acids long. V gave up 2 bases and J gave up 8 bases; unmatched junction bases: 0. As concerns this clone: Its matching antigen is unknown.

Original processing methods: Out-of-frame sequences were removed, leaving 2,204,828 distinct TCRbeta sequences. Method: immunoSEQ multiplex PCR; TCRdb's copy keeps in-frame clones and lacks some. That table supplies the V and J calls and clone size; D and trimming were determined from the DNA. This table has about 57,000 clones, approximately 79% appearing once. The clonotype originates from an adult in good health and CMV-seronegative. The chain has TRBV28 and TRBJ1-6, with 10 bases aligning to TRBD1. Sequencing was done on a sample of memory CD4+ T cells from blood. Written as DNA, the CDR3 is TGTGCCAGCAGTTTAGGGACAGGGGATTCACCCCTCCACTTT. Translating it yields CASSLGTGDSPLHF. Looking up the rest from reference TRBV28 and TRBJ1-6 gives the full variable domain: DVKVTQSSRYLVKRTGEKVFLECVQDMDHENMFWYRQDPGLGLRLIYFSYDVKMKEKGDIPEGYSVSREKKERFSLILESASTNQTSMYLCASSLGTGDSPLHFGNGTRLTVT.